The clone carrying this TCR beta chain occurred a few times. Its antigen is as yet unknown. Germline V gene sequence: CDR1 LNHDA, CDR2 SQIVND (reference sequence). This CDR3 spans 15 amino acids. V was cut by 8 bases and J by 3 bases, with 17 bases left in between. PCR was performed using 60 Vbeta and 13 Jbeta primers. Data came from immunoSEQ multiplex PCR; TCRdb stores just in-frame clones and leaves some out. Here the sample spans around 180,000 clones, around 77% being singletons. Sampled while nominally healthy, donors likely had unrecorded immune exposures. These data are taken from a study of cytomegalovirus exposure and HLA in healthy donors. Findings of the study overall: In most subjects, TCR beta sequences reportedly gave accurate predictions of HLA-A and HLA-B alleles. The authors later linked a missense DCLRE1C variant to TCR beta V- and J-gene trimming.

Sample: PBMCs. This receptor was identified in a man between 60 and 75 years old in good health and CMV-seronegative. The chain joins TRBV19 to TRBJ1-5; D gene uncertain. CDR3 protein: CASLDWQVYNQPQHF. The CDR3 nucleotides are TGTGCCAGTCTTGATTGGCAGGTCTACAATCAGCCCCAGCATTTT.